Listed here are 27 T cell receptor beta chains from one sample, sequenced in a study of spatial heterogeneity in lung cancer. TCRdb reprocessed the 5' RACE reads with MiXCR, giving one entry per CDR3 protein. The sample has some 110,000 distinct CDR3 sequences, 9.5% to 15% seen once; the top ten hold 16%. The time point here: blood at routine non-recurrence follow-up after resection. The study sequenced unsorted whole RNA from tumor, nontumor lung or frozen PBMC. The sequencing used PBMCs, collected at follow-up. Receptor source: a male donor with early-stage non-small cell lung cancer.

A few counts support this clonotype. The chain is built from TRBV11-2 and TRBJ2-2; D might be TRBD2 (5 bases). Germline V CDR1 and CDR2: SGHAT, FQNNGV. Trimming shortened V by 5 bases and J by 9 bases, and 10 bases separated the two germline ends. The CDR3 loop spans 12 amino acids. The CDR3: CASSPQRRELFF. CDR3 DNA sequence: TGTGCCAGCAGCCCACAGCGGAGGGAGCTGTTTTTT.

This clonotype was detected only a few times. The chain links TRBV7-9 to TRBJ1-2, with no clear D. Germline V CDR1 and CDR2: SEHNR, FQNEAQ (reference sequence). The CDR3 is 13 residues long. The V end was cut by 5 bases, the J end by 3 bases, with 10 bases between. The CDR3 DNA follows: TGTGCCAGCAGCCAGGACGAGTACTATGGCTACACCTTC. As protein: CASSQDEYYGYTF. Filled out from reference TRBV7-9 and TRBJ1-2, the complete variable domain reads DTGVSQNPRHKITKRGQNVTFRCDPISEHNRLYWYRQTLGQGPEFLTYFQNEAQLEKSRLLSDRFSAERPKGSFSTLEIQRTEQGDSAMYLCASSQDEYYGYTFGSGTRLTVV.

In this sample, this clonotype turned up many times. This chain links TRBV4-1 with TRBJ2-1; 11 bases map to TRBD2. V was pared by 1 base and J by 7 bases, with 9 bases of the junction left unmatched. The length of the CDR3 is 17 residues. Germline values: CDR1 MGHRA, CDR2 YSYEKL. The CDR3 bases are TGCGCCAGCAGCCAAGCCCCCCCTAGCGGGGGGCTTAATGAGCAGTTCTTC. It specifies CASSQAPPSGGLNEQFF.

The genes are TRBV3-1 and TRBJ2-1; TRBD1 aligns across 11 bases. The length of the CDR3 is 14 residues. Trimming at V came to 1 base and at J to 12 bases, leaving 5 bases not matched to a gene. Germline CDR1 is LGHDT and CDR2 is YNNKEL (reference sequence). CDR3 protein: CASSQGTGGYGQFF. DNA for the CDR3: TGTGCCAGCAGCCAAGGGACAGGGGGCTATGGGCAGTTCTTC.

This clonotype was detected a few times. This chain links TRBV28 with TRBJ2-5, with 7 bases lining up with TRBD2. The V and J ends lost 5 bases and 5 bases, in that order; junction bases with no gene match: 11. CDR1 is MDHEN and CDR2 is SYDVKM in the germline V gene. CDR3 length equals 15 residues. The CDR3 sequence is CASSTRGGLVETQYF. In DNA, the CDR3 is TGTGCCAGCAGTACCCGGGGAGGGTTGGTGGAGACCCAGTACTTC.

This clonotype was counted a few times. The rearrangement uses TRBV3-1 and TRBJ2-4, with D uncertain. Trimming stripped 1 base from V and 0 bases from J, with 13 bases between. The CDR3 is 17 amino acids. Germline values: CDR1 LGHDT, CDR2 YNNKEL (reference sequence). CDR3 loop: CASSQGSGLLAKNIQYF. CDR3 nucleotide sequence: TGTGCCAGCAGCCAAGGTTCAGGCCTGTTAGCCAAAAACATTCAGTACTTC.

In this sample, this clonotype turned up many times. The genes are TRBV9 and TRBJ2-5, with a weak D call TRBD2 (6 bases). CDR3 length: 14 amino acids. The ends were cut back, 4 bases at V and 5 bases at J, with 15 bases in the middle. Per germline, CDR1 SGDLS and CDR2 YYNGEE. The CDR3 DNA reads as TGTGCCAGCAGCAGAACTGCGGGGTGGGAGACCCAGTACTTC. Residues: CASSRTAGWETQYF.

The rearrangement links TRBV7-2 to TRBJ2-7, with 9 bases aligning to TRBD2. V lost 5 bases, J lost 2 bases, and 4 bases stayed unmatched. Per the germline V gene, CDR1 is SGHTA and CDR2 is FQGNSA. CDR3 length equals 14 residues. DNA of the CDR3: TGTGCCAGCAGCACCGGGACTAGCACCTACGAGCAGTACTTC. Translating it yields CASSTGTSTYEQYF.

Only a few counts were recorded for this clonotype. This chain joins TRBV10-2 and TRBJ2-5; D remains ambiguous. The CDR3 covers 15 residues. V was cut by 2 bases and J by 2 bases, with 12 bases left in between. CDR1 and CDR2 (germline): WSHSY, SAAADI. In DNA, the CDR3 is TGCGCCAGCAGTGAGAAATCCCGTTGGCAAGAGACCCAGTACTTC. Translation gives CASSEKSRWQETQYF.

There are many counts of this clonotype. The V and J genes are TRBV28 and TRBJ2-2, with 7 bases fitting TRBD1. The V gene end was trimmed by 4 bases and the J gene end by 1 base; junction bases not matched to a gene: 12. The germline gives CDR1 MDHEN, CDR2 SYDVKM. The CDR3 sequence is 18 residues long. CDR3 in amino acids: CASSSPPGQLVNTGELFF. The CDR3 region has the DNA TGTGCCAGCAGTTCTCCTCCGGGACAGCTAGTGAACACCGGGGAGCTGTTTTTT.

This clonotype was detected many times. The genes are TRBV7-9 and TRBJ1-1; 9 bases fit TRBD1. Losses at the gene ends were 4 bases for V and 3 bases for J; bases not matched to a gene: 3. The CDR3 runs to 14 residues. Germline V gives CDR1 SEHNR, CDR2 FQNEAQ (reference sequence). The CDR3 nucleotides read TGTGCCAGCAGCTCTGGACAGGGGTACACTGAAGCTTTCTTT. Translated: CASSSGQGYTEAFF.

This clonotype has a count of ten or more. The CDR3 nucleotides read TGTGCCACCAAGATGAACATGAACACTGAAGCTTTCTTT. It codes for CATKMNMNTEAFF. V is TRBV12-3 or TRBV12-4 and J is TRBJ1-1; D gene ambiguous. CDR3 length: 13 residues. V was clipped by 10 bases and J by 0 bases, with 12 bases between them.

CDR3 DNA: TGTGCCAGCAGCATCGGACAGGGACTTGAAAAACTGTTTTTT. Residues: CASSIGQGLEKLFF. The chain carries TRBV7-3 and TRBJ1-4, with 8 positions matching TRBD1. Trimming took 5 bases from V and 7 from J; bases not matched to a gene: 6. Germline CDR1 and CDR2: SGHTA and FQGTGA. The CDR3 sequence is 14 residues long.

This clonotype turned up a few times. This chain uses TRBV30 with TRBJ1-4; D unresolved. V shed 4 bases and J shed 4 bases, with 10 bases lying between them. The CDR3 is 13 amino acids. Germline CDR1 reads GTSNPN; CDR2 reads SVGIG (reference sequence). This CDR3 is CAWMSGLNEKLFF. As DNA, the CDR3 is TGTGCCTGGATGTCCGGCCTTAATGAAAAACTGTTTTTT.

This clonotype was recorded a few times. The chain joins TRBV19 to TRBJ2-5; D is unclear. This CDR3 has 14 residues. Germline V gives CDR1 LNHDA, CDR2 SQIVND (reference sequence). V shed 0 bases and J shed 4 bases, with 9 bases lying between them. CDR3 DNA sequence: TGTGCCAGTAGTATAGAGGGCCGTGGAGAGACCCAGTACTTC. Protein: CASSIEGRGETQYF.

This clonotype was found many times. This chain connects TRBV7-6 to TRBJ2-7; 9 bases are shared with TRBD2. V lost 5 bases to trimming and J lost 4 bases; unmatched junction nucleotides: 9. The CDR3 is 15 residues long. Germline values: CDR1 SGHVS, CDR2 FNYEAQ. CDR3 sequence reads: CASSPSLTSGYEQYF. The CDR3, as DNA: TGTGCCAGCAGCCCTAGCCTGACTAGCGGATACGAGCAGTACTTC.

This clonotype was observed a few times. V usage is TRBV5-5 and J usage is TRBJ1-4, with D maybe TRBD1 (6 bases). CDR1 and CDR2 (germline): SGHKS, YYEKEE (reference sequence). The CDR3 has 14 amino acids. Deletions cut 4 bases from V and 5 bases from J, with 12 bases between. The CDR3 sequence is CASSRGRGNEKLFF. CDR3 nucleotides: TGTGCCAGCAGCAGGGGTAGGGGGAATGAAAAACTGTTTTTT. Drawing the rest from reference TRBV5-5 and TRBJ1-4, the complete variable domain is DAGVTQSPTHLIKTRGQQVTLRCSPISGHKSVSWYQQVLGQGPQFIFQYYEKEERGRGNFPDRFSARQFPNYSSELNVNALLLGDSALYLCASSRGRGNEKLFFGSGTQLSVL.

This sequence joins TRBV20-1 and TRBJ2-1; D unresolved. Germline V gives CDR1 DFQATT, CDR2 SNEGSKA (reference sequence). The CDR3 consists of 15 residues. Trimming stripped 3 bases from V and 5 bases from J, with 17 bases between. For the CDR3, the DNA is TGCAGTGCTAGGAGCCCCAAGGTCCCGAACAATGAGCAGTTCTTC. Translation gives CSARSPKVPNNEQFF.

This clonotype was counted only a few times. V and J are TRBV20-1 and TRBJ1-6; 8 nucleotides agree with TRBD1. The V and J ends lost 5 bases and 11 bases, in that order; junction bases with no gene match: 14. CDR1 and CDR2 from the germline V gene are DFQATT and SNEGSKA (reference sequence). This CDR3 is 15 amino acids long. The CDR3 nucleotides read TGCAGTGCTCCCCGCAAACAGGGGGTAAGGGCACCCCTCCACTTT. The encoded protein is CSAPRKQGVRAPLHF.

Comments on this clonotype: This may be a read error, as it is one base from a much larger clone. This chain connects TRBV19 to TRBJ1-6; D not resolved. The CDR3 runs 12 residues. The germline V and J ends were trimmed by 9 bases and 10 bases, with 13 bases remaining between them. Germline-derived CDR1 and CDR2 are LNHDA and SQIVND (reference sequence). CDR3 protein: CASQTGKSPLHF. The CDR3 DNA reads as TGTGCCAGCCAGACGGGGAAGTCACCCCTCCACTTT. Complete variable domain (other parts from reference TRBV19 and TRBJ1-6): DGGITQSPKYLFRKEGQNVTLSCEQNLNHDAMYWYRQDPGQGLRLIYYSQIVNDFQKGDIAEGYSVSREKKESFPLTVTSAQKNPTAFYLCASQTGKSPLHFGNGTRLTVT.

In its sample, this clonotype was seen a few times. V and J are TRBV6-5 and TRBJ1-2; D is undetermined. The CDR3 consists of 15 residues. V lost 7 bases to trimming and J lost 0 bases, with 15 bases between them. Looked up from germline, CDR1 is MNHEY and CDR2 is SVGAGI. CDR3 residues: CASNNRAGSNYGYTF. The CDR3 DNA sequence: TGTGCCAGCAACAATCGGGCAGGATCTAACTATGGCTACACCTTC.

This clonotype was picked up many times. The CDR3 sequence is CAISEPPTGHAEAFF. Here the CDR3 DNA reads TGTGCCATCAGTGAGCCACCTACAGGGCACGCTGAAGCTTTCTTT. The V call is TRBV10-3, the J call TRBJ1-1, with D perhaps TRBD1 (6 bases). The germline V gene has CDR1 ENHRY and CDR2 SYGVKD. The CDR3 is 15 residues long. Trimming removed 2 bases at V and 6 bases at J, with 16 bases between.

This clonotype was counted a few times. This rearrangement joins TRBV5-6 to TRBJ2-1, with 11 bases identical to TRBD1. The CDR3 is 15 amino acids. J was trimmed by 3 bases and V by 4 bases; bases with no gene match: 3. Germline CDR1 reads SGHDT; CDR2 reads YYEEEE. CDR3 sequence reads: CASSPGTGGYNEQFF. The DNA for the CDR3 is TGTGCCAGCAGCCCCGGGACAGGGGGCTACAATGAGCAGTTCTTC.

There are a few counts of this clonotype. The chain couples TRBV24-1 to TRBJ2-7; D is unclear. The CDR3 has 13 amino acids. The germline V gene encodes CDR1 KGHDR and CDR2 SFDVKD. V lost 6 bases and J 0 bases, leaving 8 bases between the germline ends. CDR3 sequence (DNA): TGTGCCACCAGTAACGGCGGCTCCTACGAGCAGTACTTC. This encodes CATSNGGSYEQYF.

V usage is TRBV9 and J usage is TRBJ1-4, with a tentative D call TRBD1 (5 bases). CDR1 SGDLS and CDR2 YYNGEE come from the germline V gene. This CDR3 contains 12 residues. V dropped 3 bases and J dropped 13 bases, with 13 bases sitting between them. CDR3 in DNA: TGTGCCAGCAGCGCCAGGTCAGGGAGACTGTTTTTT. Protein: CASSARSGRLFF.

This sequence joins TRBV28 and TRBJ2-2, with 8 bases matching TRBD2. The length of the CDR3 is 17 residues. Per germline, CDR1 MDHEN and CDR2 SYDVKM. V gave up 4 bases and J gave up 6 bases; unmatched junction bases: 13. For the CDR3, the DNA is TGTGCCAGCAGTTCCAGACTACCGGGACTAGTTTCCGGGGAGCTGTTTTTT. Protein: CASSSRLPGLVSGELFF.

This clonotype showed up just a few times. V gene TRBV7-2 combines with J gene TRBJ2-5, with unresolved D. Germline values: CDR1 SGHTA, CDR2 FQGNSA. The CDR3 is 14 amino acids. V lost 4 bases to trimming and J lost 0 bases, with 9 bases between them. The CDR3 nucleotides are TGTGCCAGCAGCTCCCCCTTCGACCAAGAGACCCAGTACTTC. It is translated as CASSSPFDQETQYF.